One sample yielded the 11 T cell receptor beta chains listed below, sequenced in a study of T cells in Graves' hyperthyroidism and ophthalmopathy. TCR beta CDR3 regions were amplified from RNA. First-round RT-PCR of the TCR CDR3 relied on the HTBI primer set. TCRdb redid the calling of the multiplex PCR reads with MiXCR, one entry per CDR3 protein. Among some 350,000 distinct CDR3 sequences, around 25% were seen once, and the ten largest hold less than 85%. The sequencing sample was made of blood. The receptors stem from a man between 45 and 60 years old with Graves' hyperthyroidism.

The rearrangement links TRBV9 to TRBJ2-3, with TRBD2 matching 9 bases. Looked up from germline, CDR1 is SGDLS and CDR2 is YYNGEE. V was pared by 7 bases and J by 0 bases, with 3 bases of the junction left unmatched. The CDR3 length is 14 residues. In DNA, the CDR3 is TGTGCCAGCGGTACTAGCGGGAGCACAGATACGCAGTATTTT. Translation gives CASGTSGSTDTQYF.

This clonotype was counted a few times. The V call is TRBV6-2 or TRBV6-3, the J call TRBJ2-1; D is tentatively TRBD1 or TRBD2 (6 bases each). CDR1 and CDR2 from the germline V gene are MNHEY and SVGEGT. Trimming took off 5 bases at V and 9 bases at J, with 17 bases between the two ends. CDR3 size: 14 residues. The chain's CDR3 is CASSRGTPGLEQFF. The CDR3 DNA reads as TGTGCCAGCAGTAGGGGGACTCCAGGCCTTGAGCAGTTCTTC.

The chain recombines TRBV20-1 with TRBJ2-7, with D uncertain. Trimming pared 4 bases from V and 5 bases from J, leaving 18 bases between. The CDR3 is 14 residues long. The germline V gene has CDR1 DFQATT and CDR2 SNEGSKA (reference sequence). CDR3 coding DNA: TGCAGTGCTACCGACCCTCGAGGCAGCCACGAGCAGTACTTC. Encoded protein: CSATDPRGSHEQYF.

This clonotype was counted many times. CDR3 in DNA: TGTGCCAGCAGCCACACCCAAGGGGCCCCTGAAGCTTTCTTT. This translates into CASSHTQGAPEAFF. The chain is built from TRBV28 and TRBJ1-1; possibly TRBD1 for D (5 bases). CDR3 length: 14 amino acids. Germline-derived CDR1 and CDR2 are MDHEN and SYDVKM. V lost 6 bases to trimming and J lost 6 bases, with 17 bases between them.

This clonotype has more than one count but fewer than ten. The rearrangement uses TRBV12-3 or TRBV12-4 and TRBJ1-4; TRBD1 matches 10 bases. CDR3 length: 15 residues. Germline trimming cut 4 bases from V and 6 bases from J; bases unmatched to any gene: 5. This CDR3 is CASSSRDRGHEKLFF. The CDR3 DNA reads TGTGCCAGCAGTTCGCGGGACAGGGGACATGAAAAACTGTTTTTT.

At least ten counts were recorded for this clonotype. The chain is built from TRBV7-6 and TRBJ2-1; D not resolved. The CDR3 spans 13 residues. V was cut by 1 base and J by 2 bases, with 3 bases left in between. Germline V CDR1 and CDR2: SGHVS, FNYEAQ. Here the CDR3 DNA reads TGTGCCAGCAGCTTAGGCCCCTACAATGAGCAGTTCTTC. This codes for CASSLGPYNEQFF.

In this sample, this clonotype turned up many times. The chain is built from TRBV3-1 and TRBJ1-5; possibly TRBD1 for D (6 bases). V was shortened by 4 bases and J by 3 bases, with 22 bases between the two germline ends. CDR1 and CDR2 (germline): LGHDT, YNNKEL (reference sequence). The CDR3 is made up of 18 amino acids. The chain's CDR3 is CASSPQGPDKGYNQPQHF. Here the CDR3 DNA reads TGTGCCAGCAGCCCACAGGGTCCGGACAAGGGATACAATCAGCCCCAGCATTTT. Looking up the rest from reference TRBV3-1 and TRBJ1-5 gives the full variable domain: DTAVSQTPKYLVTQMGNDKSIKCEQNLGHDTMYWYKQDSKKFLKIMFSYNNKELIINETVPNRFSPKSPDKAHLNLHINSLELGDSAVYFCASSPQGPDKGYNQPQHFGDGTRLSIL.

This clonotype was counted between two and nine times. The J gene is TRBJ1-1, the V gene TRBV11-2; possibly TRBD1 for D (6 bases). Trimming cost V 5 bases and J 2 bases, with 18 bases left between them. There are 16 residues in the CDR3. Germline assignment: CDR1 SGHAT and CDR2 FQNNGV. In nucleotides, the CDR3 is TGTGCCAGCAGCCCAAGGACCGGGGGCTTAAACACTGAAGCTTTCTTT. Translating it yields CASSPRTGGLNTEAFF.

The chain has TRBV28 and TRBJ2-1; D is perhaps TRBD1 (8 bases). V was clipped by 2 bases and J by 5 bases, with 25 bases between them. CDR1 MDHEN and CDR2 SYDVKM come from the germline V gene. CDR3 length: 19 amino acids. The CDR3 region is CASSLRQGAIPGGNNEQFF. CDR3 coding DNA: TGTGCCAGCAGTTTACGGCAGGGGGCTATCCCGGGAGGTAACAATGAGCAGTTCTTC.

This chain joins TRBV2 and TRBJ2-2, with D unclear. The CDR3 has 16 residues. Between the trimmed V and J ends, which lost 2 bases and 2 bases, there was a span of 12 bases. CDR1 and CDR2 from the germline V gene are SNHLY and FYNNEI. CDR3 in amino acids: CASSELKGSNTGELFF. DNA of the CDR3: TGTGCCAGCAGTGAACTTAAAGGCTCCAACACCGGGGAGCTGTTTTTT.

The chain links TRBV28 to TRBJ2-1; TRBD1 is a possible D gene (5 bases). There are 14 residues in the CDR3. V was cut by 5 bases and J by 8 bases, with 16 bases left in between. The germline gives CDR1 MDHEN, CDR2 SYDVKM. The CDR3 DNA sequence: TGTGCCAGCAGTATGCACAGGAGAATAGATGAGCAGTTCTTC. Protein: CASSMHRRIDEQFF.